Below are 29 T cell receptor beta chains sequenced from a single sample in a study of cytomegalovirus exposure and HLA in healthy donors. Produced via immunoSEQ multiplex PCR; TCRdb's table is partial and in-frame only. There are 90,000 to 150,000 clones in the sample; roughly 90% occur only once, and around 6% lies in the top ten. The specimen sequenced was PBMCs. The receptors derive from a woman under 30 in good health and CMV-seropositive.

This chain connects TRBV2 to TRBJ2-5; TRBD2 matches at 7 bases. From germline, CDR1 is SNHLY and CDR2 FYNNEI. This CDR3 is built from 12 residues. The J segment lost 9 bases and the V segment lost 7 bases, leaving 8 bases of the junction unmatched. DNA of the CDR3: TGTGCCAGCACTGTCGGGGGGAGGCCCCAGTACTTC. It codes for CASTVGGRPQYF.

The J gene is TRBJ2-7, the V gene TRBV5-1; D unclear. Germline CDR1 is SGHRS and CDR2 is YFSETQ. The CDR3 totals 15 residues. V was clipped by 2 bases and J by 5 bases, with 17 bases between them. The CDR3 protein is CASSFYQNTLDEQYF. CDR3 DNA sequence: TGCGCCAGCAGCTTTTATCAGAACACCTTGGACGAGCAGTACTTC.

The rearrangement links TRBV27 to TRBJ2-7; possible D gene TRBD1, 5 bases. Germline lookup yields CDR1 MNHEY and CDR2 SMNVEV (reference sequence). Deletions cut 3 bases from V and 3 bases from J, with 15 bases between. The CDR3 extends over 15 amino acids. The CDR3 DNA sequence: TGTGCCAGCAGTTTCTTTCAGGGCTCCGGCTACGAGCAGTACTTC. It specifies CASSFFQGSGYEQYF.

J is TRBJ1-2 and V is TRBV5-6; unclear D gene. Trimming pared 0 bases from V and 10 bases from J, leaving 10 bases between. The CDR3 consists of 12 residues. Germline CDR1 reads SGHDT; CDR2 reads YYEEEE. CDR3 sequence (DNA): TGTGCCAGCAGCTTGGCCGGATGGGCCTACACCTTC. This sequence encodes CASSLAGWAYTF. Full variable domain (rest looked up from reference TRBV5-6 and TRBJ1-2): DAGVTQSPTHLIKTRGQQVTLRCSPKSGHDTVSWYQQALGQGPQFIFQYYEEEERQRGNFPDRFSGHQFPNYSSELNVNALLLGDSALYLCASSLAGWAYTFGSGTRLTVV.

This clone was recorded a few times. V and J are TRBV19 and TRBJ1-1, with D uncertain. V lost 6 bases and J 0 bases, leaving 11 bases between the germline ends. This CDR3 is built from 14 residues. The germline V gene encodes CDR1 LNHDA and CDR2 SQIVND (reference sequence). CDR3 nucleotides: TGTGCCAGTAGACCATACGACATGAACACTGAAGCTTTCTTT. This encodes CASRPYDMNTEAFF. The full variable domain, with the rest looked up from reference TRBV19 and TRBJ1-1, is DGGITQSPKYLFRKEGQNVTLSCEQNLNHDAMYWYRQDPGQGLRLIYYSQIVNDFQKGDIAEGYSVSREKKESFPLTVTSAQKNPTAFYLCASRPYDMNTEAFFGQGTRLTVV.

The J gene is TRBJ2-1, the V gene TRBV19, with TRBD2 identical over 9 bases. V lost 9 bases and J lost 8; bases outside the gene matches: 17. This CDR3 spans 16 amino acids. Germline V CDR1 and CDR2: LNHDA, SQIVND (reference sequence). This CDR3 reads CARPGLAPCLRDEQFF. The CDR3, as DNA: TGTGCCAGGCCGGGACTAGCCCCTTGTTTGCGGGATGAGCAGTTCTTC.

The V call is TRBV19, the J call TRBJ2-1; 14 nucleotides agree with TRBD2. From germline, CDR1 is LNHDA and CDR2 SQIVND (reference sequence). The CDR3 is 16 amino acids. V shed 3 bases and J 7 bases; nucleotides not matched to a gene: 5. CDR3 bases: TGTGCCAGTAGTATCCGGACTAGCGGGGGGTTGAATGAGCAGTTCTTC. Translated: CASSIRTSGGLNEQFF.

This clone was detected only once. This chain uses TRBV7-3 with TRBJ1-2; 9 bases are shared with TRBD1. The CDR3 sequence is 17 residues long. Germline CDR1 is SGHTA and CDR2 is FQGTGA. After removal of 2 bases from V and 6 bases from J, the junction contained 13 bases not matched to a gene. CDR3 bases: TGTGCCAGCAGCTTATATGGGACAGGGTTTGCAGCGGATGGCTACACCTTC. This codes for CASSLYGTGFAADGYTF.

The chain joins TRBV5-1 to TRBJ1-2; 8 bases are a match to TRBD1. The CDR3 sequence is 16 residues long. Unmatched junction bases numbered 8, after V lost 4 bases and J lost 0 bases. Germline CDR1 is SGHRS and CDR2 is YFSETQ. This chain's CDR3 is CASSPSDRGSNYGYTF. CDR3 in DNA: TGCGCCAGCAGCCCATCAGACAGGGGCTCTAACTATGGCTACACCTTC.

This rearrangement joins TRBV4-1 to TRBJ1-1, with no clear D. CDR1 and CDR2 from the germline V gene are MGHRA and YSYEKL. This CDR3 has 18 residues. V was pared by 0 bases and J by 1 base, with 18 bases between. In DNA form, the CDR3 reads TGCGCCAGCAGCCAAGATCCATATACTACTGTGGGGAACACTGAAGCTTTCTTT. This gives the protein CASSQDPYTTVGNTEAFF.

CDR3 DNA: TGCGCCAGCAGCCAACGAAGGACAGGGCTTGGCACAGATACGCAGTATTTT. Protein sequence: CASSQRRTGLGTDTQYF. The chain combines TRBV4-1 with TRBJ2-3; TRBD1 aligns across 8 bases. Germline V gene data show CDR1 as MGHRA and CDR2 as YSYEKL. With 2 bases clipped from V and 1 base from J, the junction kept 8 bases outside the gene matches. This CDR3 has 17 amino acids.

The rearrangement links TRBV10-3 to TRBJ1-5; maybe TRBD1 (6 bases). The length of the CDR3 is 14 residues. V gave up 4 bases and J gave up 3 bases, with 10 bases separating them. Germline V gene data show CDR1 as ENHRY and CDR2 as SYGVKD. This CDR3 is CAISARQDNQPQHF. The CDR3 DNA reads TGTGCCATCAGTGCACGACAGGACAATCAGCCCCAGCATTTT.

This sequence joins TRBV6-5 and TRBJ2-7, with D possibly TRBD2 on 6 matching bases. With 8 bases removed from V and 8 bases from J, the gap between germline ends came to 13 bases. Germline lookup yields CDR1 MNHEY and CDR2 SVGAGI. This CDR3 has 11 amino acids. The CDR3, as DNA: TGTGCCAGCCAGACGGGACTTAAGCAGTACTTC. As protein: CASQTGLKQYF.

The chain has TRBV30 and TRBJ2-1, with 9 bases that match TRBD1. Trimming took 1 base from V and 6 from J; bases not matched to a gene: 4. The length of the CDR3 is 14 residues. Germline values: CDR1 GTSNPN, CDR2 SVGIG (reference sequence). The CDR3 sequence: CAWSGGQGRNEQFF. The CDR3 coding sequence is TGTGCCTGGAGTGGGGGACAGGGCCGCAATGAGCAGTTCTTC.

The rearrangement uses TRBV10-3 and TRBJ2-7, with 8 bases that match TRBD1. CDR3 size: 14 residues. Germline trimming cut 3 bases from V and 6 bases from J; bases unmatched to any gene: 7. Germline assignment: CDR1 ENHRY and CDR2 SYGVKD. CDR3 loop: CAISDGTGISEQYF. The CDR3 nucleotides read TGTGCCATCAGTGACGGGACAGGTATAAGCGAGCAGTACTTC.

The chain employs TRBV7-3 and TRBJ2-5, with 10 bases fitting TRBD2. Germline V CDR1 and CDR2: SGHTA, FQGTGA. The CDR3 has 16 amino acids. J was trimmed by 2 bases and V by 2 bases; bases with no gene match: 5. The CDR3, as DNA: TGTGCCAGCAGCTTAGGGGGAGCGGGGGGGCAAGAGACCCAGTACTTC. Translation: CASSLGGAGGQETQYF.

The chain has TRBV27 and TRBJ2-3; TRBD2 might be the D (5 bases). Trimming removed 6 bases at V and 1 base at J, with 20 bases between. CDR1 is MNHEY and CDR2 is SMNVEV in the germline V gene (reference sequence). The CDR3 length is 17 residues. The CDR3 spells CASSRILGGMGTDTQYF. The CDR3 bases are TGTGCCAGCAGCCGAATATTAGGAGGTATGGGCACAGATACGCAGTATTTT.

The chain joins TRBV10-2 to TRBJ1-1; possibly TRBD1 for D (5 bases). Germline V gene data show CDR1 as WSHSY and CDR2 as SAAADI. V shed 7 bases and J shed 5 bases, with 20 bases lying between them. The length of the CDR3 is 15 residues. DNA for the CDR3: TGCGCCAGCACCCAACGGGGGTCTCGAGGAACTGAAGCTTTCTTT. Its protein product is CASTQRGSRGTEAFF.

The rearrangement links TRBV2 to TRBJ2-7, with 7 bases lining up with TRBD1. Germline V gene data show CDR1 as SNHLY and CDR2 as FYNNEI. Losses at the gene ends were 9 bases for V and 0 bases for J; bases not matched to a gene: 11. The CDR3 sequence is 15 residues long. CDR3 coding DNA: TGTGCCAGTAATTCATTCCGGGACAGCTCCTACGAGCAGTACTTC. Protein sequence: CASNSFRDSSYEQYF.

The chain links TRBV6-5 to TRBJ2-7; TRBD2 aligns across 7 bases. Per the germline V gene, CDR1 is MNHEY and CDR2 is SVGAGI. Trimming removed 0 bases from V and 3 bases from J; junction bases left unmatched: 8. This CDR3 is built from 16 residues. This CDR3 reads CASSYSSGVTLYEQYF. CDR3 bases: TGTGCCAGCAGTTACTCGAGCGGGGTCACCCTCTACGAGCAGTACTTC.

This clone appeared once. The gene calls are TRBV4-1 and TRBJ2-1, with TRBD1 matching 9 bases. Germline V gene lookup returns CDR1 MGHRA and CDR2 YSYEKL. The CDR3 has 15 amino acids. Trimming cost V 2 bases and J 3 bases; bases outside gene matches: 2. For the CDR3, the DNA is TGCGCCAGCAGCCAACCGGGACAGGGCTACAATGAGCAGTTCTTC. This codes for CASSQPGQGYNEQFF.

The chain employs TRBV11-2 and TRBJ2-2; D perhaps matches TRBD2 (6 bases). Per the germline V gene, CDR1 is SGHAT and CDR2 is FQNNGV. The CDR3 extends over 17 amino acids. V lost 4 bases to trimming and J lost 6 bases, with 21 bases between them. CDR3 coding DNA: TGTGCCAGCAGCTCGGGGGAACCCTACTTTGGACCCGGGGAGCTGTTTTTT. It yields the protein CASSSGEPYFGPGELFF.

This sequence joins TRBV7-2 and TRBJ1-1, with D unclear. CDR3 length: 15 residues. The V end was cut by 1 base, the J end by 0 bases, with 9 bases between. Germline lookup yields CDR1 SGHTA and CDR2 FQGNSA. Here the CDR3 DNA reads TGTGCCAGCAGCTTAGTACACCAAATGAACACTGAAGCTTTCTTT. Translation: CASSLVHQMNTEAFF.

The chain uses TRBV7-3 and TRBJ2-1; TRBD2 matches 15 bases. The CDR3 has 17 amino acids. Per germline, CDR1 SGHTA and CDR2 FQGTGA. The trim removed 4 bases at V and 2 bases at J, leaving 3 bases unmatched. The CDR3 sequence is CASSSGLAGGPYNEQFF. The CDR3 DNA sequence: TGTGCCAGCAGCTCGGGACTAGCGGGGGGCCCCTACAATGAGCAGTTCTTC.

The gene calls are TRBV7-6 and TRBJ2-7; D uncertain. CDR1 is SGHVS, CDR2 FNYEAQ, per germline. Trimming pared 2 bases from V and 3 bases from J, leaving 8 bases between. The CDR3 runs to 13 residues. The CDR3, as DNA: TGTGCCAGCAGCTTATCTCTAGACTACGAGCAGTACTTC. It codes for CASSLSLDYEQYF.

This clone is a singleton in its sample. V is TRBV27 and J is TRBJ1-5; D perhaps matches TRBD1 (5 bases). The CDR3 is made up of 13 amino acids. With 6 bases removed from V and 4 bases from J, the gap between germline ends came to 10 bases. Germline assignment: CDR1 MNHEY and CDR2 SMNVEV (reference sequence). The CDR3 DNA is TGTGCCAGCAGCCCTCGGGGGAATCAGCCCCAGCATTTT. Amino acid sequence: CASSPRGNQPQHF.

The chain joins TRBV18 to TRBJ2-7, with TRBD1 identical over 9 bases. This CDR3 contains 15 residues. Germline-derived CDR1 and CDR2 are KGHSH and LQKENI. Trimming removed 6 bases from V and 5 bases from J; junction bases left unmatched: 11. CDR3 residues: CASSSMGTGPNEQYF. CDR3 nucleotides: TGTGCCAGCTCCAGTATGGGGACAGGGCCCAACGAGCAGTACTTC.

The V call is TRBV9, the J call TRBJ2-1; tentative D call: TRBD1 (6 bases). The germline gives CDR1 SGDLS, CDR2 YYNGEE. The CDR3 is 13 residues long. V was cut by 0 bases and J by 6 bases, with 7 bases left in between. The CDR3 sequence: CASSVAGVNEQFF. CDR3 nucleotides: TGTGCCAGCAGCGTAGCAGGGGTCAATGAGCAGTTCTTC.

The chain combines TRBV9 with TRBJ1-1, with TRBD1 matching over 7 bases. The germline V gene encodes CDR1 SGDLS and CDR2 YYNGEE. The junction had 7 bases not matched to a gene; V was cut back by 4 bases and J by 7 bases. The CDR3 contains 13 residues. This chain's CDR3 is CASSQRQGGEAFF. The CDR3 nucleotides read TGTGCCAGCAGCCAAAGACAGGGCGGTGAAGCTTTCTTT.